The 13 T cell receptor beta chains below all came from one sample that was sequenced in a study of cytomegalovirus exposure and HLA in healthy donors. TCRdb keeps only in-frame clones here, not all; method: immunoSEQ multiplex PCR. The table includes some 250,000 clones, 70% to 90% detected once. The sequenced sample was PBMCs. The source is a woman in her 30s in good health and CMV-seropositive.

This clone was seen a handful of times. This chain links TRBV5-1 with TRBJ1-1, with no clear D. Trimming removed 2 bases from V and 3 bases from J, with 5 bases in between. Germline V gene data show CDR1 as SGHRS and CDR2 as YFSETQ. CDR3 size: 12 residues. The CDR3 protein is CASSFGDTEAFF. The CDR3 DNA follows: TGCGCCAGCAGCTTCGGAGACACTGAAGCTTTCTTT.

The rearrangement joins TRBV27 to TRBJ2-7; 9 bases are a match to TRBD2. The V segment lost 3 bases and the J segment 2 bases; nucleotides outside the gene matches: 11. The CDR3 spans 17 residues. Per germline, CDR1 MNHEY and CDR2 SMNVEV (reference sequence). CDR3 in DNA: TGTGCCAGCAGTTTCCATAAGACTAGCGGAGCCCCCTACGAGCAGTACTTC. Amino acid sequence: CASSFHKTSGAPYEQYF.

This clone was counted once. The chain carries TRBV19 and TRBJ1-4; no definite D call. The V gene lost 6 bases and the J gene lost 0 bases, with 11 bases spanning the gap. The CDR3 runs to 15 residues. Germline loops: CDR1 LNHDA, CDR2 SQIVND (reference sequence). The CDR3 loop is CASSQQIATNEKLFF. CDR3 coding DNA: TGTGCCAGTAGCCAACAGATCGCAACTAATGAAAAACTGTTTTTT.

The rearrangement links TRBV5-4 to TRBJ1-2; TRBD1 matches at 11 bases. V trimming: 4 bases; J trimming: 7 bases; junction bases outside the gene matches: 3. Germline CDR1 reads SGHNT; CDR2 reads YYREEE (reference sequence). The CDR3 sequence is 13 residues long. CDR3 coding DNA: TGTGCCAGCAGCCCCGGACAGGGGGCTGGCTACACCTTC. Translation gives CASSPGQGAGYTF.

V is TRBV7-8 and J is TRBJ1-1; D not resolved. CDR1 SGHVS and CDR2 FQNEAQ come from the germline V gene. The CDR3 is 17 residues long. The V gene lost 1 base and the J gene lost 5 bases, with 20 bases spanning the gap. The CDR3, as DNA: TGTGCCAGCAGCTTAGTATTCGGGGTACGTGGTGGAACTGAAGCTTTCTTT. As protein: CASSLVFGVRGGTEAFF.

V gene TRBV18 combines with J gene TRBJ1-5, with 7 bases fitting TRBD1. The CDR3 runs to 13 residues. V dropped 6 bases and J dropped 2; count of bases not matched to a gene: 1. CDR1 is KGHSH and CDR2 is LQKENI in the germline V gene. The DNA for the CDR3 is TGTGCCAGCTCGCAGGGGGGCAATCAGCCCCAGCATTTT. It is translated as CASSQGGNQPQHF.

V is TRBV18 and J is TRBJ2-7; 10 positions agree with TRBD1. The CDR3 is made up of 16 amino acids. The ends lost 3 bases at V and 3 bases at J; junction bases unmatched: 8. CDR1 and CDR2 (germline): KGHSH, LQKENI. In nucleotides, the CDR3 is TGTGCCAGCTCACCCGGACAGGGGGACCTGGGCTACGAGCAGTACTTC. It translates to CASSPGQGDLGYEQYF. Filled out from reference TRBV18 and TRBJ2-7, the complete variable domain reads NAGVMQNPRHLVRRRGQEARLRCSPMKGHSHVYWYRQLPEEGLKFMVYLQKENIIDESGMPKERFSAEFPKEGPSILRIQQVVRGDSAAYFCASSPGQGDLGYEQYFGPGTRLTVT.

This clone appeared a single time. This rearrangement joins TRBV29-1 to TRBJ2-5; 7 positions match TRBD1. CDR1 SQVTM and CDR2 ANQGSEA come from the germline V gene. The CDR3 runs to 14 residues. Trimming took 4 bases from V and 5 from J; bases not matched to a gene: 10. DNA for the CDR3: TGCAGCGTTGCCCAACAAGGGGGCGGGGAGACCCAGTACTTC. This encodes CSVAQQGGGETQYF.

The rearrangement links TRBV27 to TRBJ1-1; the match to TRBD1 covers 8 bases. The germline CDR1 and CDR2 sequences are MNHEY and SMNVEV (reference sequence). The V and J ends lost 0 bases and 1 base, in that order; junction bases with no gene match: 10. The length of the CDR3 is 18 residues. The CDR3 sequence is CASSLSPWTGNGNTEAFF. The CDR3 DNA is TGTGCCAGCAGTTTATCGCCTTGGACAGGGAACGGGAACACTGAAGCTTTCTTT.

The rearrangement links TRBV4-1 to TRBJ2-2; D is unresolved. The germline CDR1 and CDR2 sequences are MGHRA and YSYEKL. Trimming took 0 bases from V and 6 from J, leaving 5 bases between them. CDR3 length: 13 residues. This CDR3 reads CASSQEQPGELFF. As DNA, the CDR3 is TGCGCCAGCAGCCAAGAACAGCCCGGGGAGCTGTTTTTT.

The rearrangement uses TRBV5-1 and TRBJ2-1; 8 bases are shared with TRBD2. The junction had 10 bases not matched to a gene; V was cut back by 0 bases and J by 5 bases. The CDR3 loop spans 17 amino acids. Germline loops: CDR1 SGHRS, CDR2 YFSETQ. Here the CDR3 reads CASSLGTGTRRNNEQFF. For the CDR3, the DNA is TGCGCCAGCAGCTTGGGGACCGGGACTAGACGGAACAATGAGCAGTTCTTC.

The sample holds one count of this clone. J is TRBJ1-3 and V is TRBV29-1; D unresolved. The CDR3 runs 11 residues. Germline-derived CDR1 and CDR2 are SQVTM and ANQGSEA. Between the trimmed V and J ends, which lost 7 bases and 3 bases, there was a span of 7 bases. DNA of the CDR3: TGCAGCGCCTACTATGGAAACACCATATATTTT. Residues: CSAYYGNTIYF.

The rearrangement uses TRBV6-5 and TRBJ2-3; D is possibly TRBD2 (5 bases). The germline CDR1 and CDR2 sequences are MNHEY and SVGAGI. The V end was cut by 5 bases, the J end by 2 bases, with 14 bases between. CDR3 length: 15 amino acids. CDR3 loop: CASSLSGPYTDTQYF. The CDR3 nucleotides read TGTGCCAGCAGTCTCAGCGGACCTTACACAGATACGCAGTATTTT.